This passage covers 3 T cell receptor beta chains from one sample sequenced in a study of blood T cells in healthy people across ages (dated by TCRdb to between 2014 and 2017). Preparation of the library involved 5' RACE. Sequencing relied on an Illumina HiSeq 2500. The second PCR ran for about 7 to 11 cycles and used a J-beta primer mix along with a sample-barcoded 5' primer. The public reads were run again by TCRdb, first through fastp at Q25 and then through MiXCR, and only productive beta chains were kept. Records with the same CDR3 protein are collapsed into one entry carrying the most frequent genes and DNA. This sample lists hundreds of thousands of distinct CDR3 sequences; roughly 26% were detected once. Of the sample, 3% is held by the ten largest clones. The same specimen was also included in a second study, on T cells of mothers and their children.

The sequenced material came from blood. Receptors originate from a boy aged 5-17 years in good health.

This clonotype was counted only a few times. The chain joins TRBV9 to TRBJ2-5; possible D gene TRBD2, 5 bases. The J call may not be correct, given that the DNA end is closer to TRBJ2-1. Germline assignment: CDR1 SGDLS and CDR2 YYNGEE. The CDR3 runs to 13 residues. The CDR3 spells CASSFPGKDEQFF. CDR3 nucleotides: TGTGCCAGCAGCTTCCCGGGAAAGGATGAGCAGTTCTTC.

CDR3 nucleotide sequence: TGCAGTGCTAGAATCCTAGCGGTGTTATGGGAAGAGACCCAGTACTTC. This sequence encodes CSARILAVLWEETQYF. The chain uses TRBV20-1 and TRBJ2-5; TRBD2 matches 7 bases. The CDR3 contains 16 residues. The V segment lost 2 bases and the J segment 3 bases; nucleotides outside the gene matches: 12. Germline CDR1 and CDR2: DFQATT and SNEGSKA (reference sequence).

Regarding this clonotype: One end of the junction fails to match germline, which may point to a read error. This rearrangement joins TRBV10-3 to TRBJ2-7; a weak D match, TRBD2 (6 bases). The CDR3 covers 15 residues. In germline, CDR1 is ENHRY, CDR2 SYGVKD. The CDR3 spells CAIRELGEARYEQYF. The CDR3 region has the DNA TGTGCCATCAGGGAGTTGGGGGAGGCGCGTTACGAGCAGTACTTC.